Below, one T cell receptor beta chain is given with its context. Participant reports of clinical history set cohort assignment. The entry originates in a study of blood T cell repertoires in COVID-19. Profiled with immunoSEQ multiplex PCR; TCRdb holds only in-frame clones, not every one. This repertoire shows 250,000 or so clones, approximately 90% found once; its top ten account for 4.1%. Germline-derived CDR1 and CDR2 are MNHEY and SMNVEV (reference sequence). CDR3 length: 19 residues. J gave up 2 bases and V 5 bases, and 12 bases lay outside the gene matches. This chain links TRBV27 with TRBJ2-3; 14 bases map to TRBD2. The sample taken for sequencing was PBMCs or T cells enriched from blood (not recorded which). The sequence derives from a woman in her 30s with acute COVID-19. The CDR3 DNA reads TGTGCCAGCAGTACCCCCCGACTAGCGGGAGGGTCTATCACAGATACGCAGTATTTT. Its protein is CASSTPRLAGGSITDTQYF.